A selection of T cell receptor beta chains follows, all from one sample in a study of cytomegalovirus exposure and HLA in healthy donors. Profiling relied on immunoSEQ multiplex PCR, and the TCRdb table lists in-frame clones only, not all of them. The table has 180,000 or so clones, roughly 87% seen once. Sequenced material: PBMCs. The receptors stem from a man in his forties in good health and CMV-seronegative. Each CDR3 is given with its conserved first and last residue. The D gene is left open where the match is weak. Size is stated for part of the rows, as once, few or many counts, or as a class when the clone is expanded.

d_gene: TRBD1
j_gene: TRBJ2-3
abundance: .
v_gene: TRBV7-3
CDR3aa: CASSPGVRPGGFTDTQYF
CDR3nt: TGTGCCAGCAGCCCCGGGGTGAGGCCAGGGGGCTTCACAGATACGCAGTATTTT

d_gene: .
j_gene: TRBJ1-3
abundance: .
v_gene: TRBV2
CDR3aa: CASRATGLAGNTIYF
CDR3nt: TGTGCCAGCAGAGCTACAGGATTAGCTGGAAACACCATATATTTT

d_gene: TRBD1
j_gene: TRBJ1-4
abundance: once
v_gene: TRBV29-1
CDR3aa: CSVENRGTGKLFF
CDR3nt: TGCAGCGTTGAAAACAGGGGAACTGGAAAACTGTTTTTT

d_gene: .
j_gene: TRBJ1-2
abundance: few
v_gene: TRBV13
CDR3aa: CASSLSIWGEFYGYTF
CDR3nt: TGTGCCAGCAGCTTATCAATTTGGGGGGAGTTCTATGGCTACACCTTC

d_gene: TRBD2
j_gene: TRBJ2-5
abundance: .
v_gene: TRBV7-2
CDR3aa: CASSNIPGGGLRETQYF
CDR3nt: TGTGCCAGCAGCAACATTCCCGGGGGAGGGCTCCGCGAGACCCAGTACTTC

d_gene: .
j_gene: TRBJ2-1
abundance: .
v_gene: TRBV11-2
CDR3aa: CASSLIGLYNSYNEQFF
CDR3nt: TGTGCCAGCAGCTTAATTGGGCTCTATAATTCCTACAATGAGCAGTTCTTC

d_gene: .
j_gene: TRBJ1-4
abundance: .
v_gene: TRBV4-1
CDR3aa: CASSPRDFSNEKLFF
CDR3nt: TGCGCCAGCAGCCCCAGGGATTTCTCGAATGAAAAACTGTTTTTT

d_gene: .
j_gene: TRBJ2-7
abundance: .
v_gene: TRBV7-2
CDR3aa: CATAGARVSEQYF
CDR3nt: TGTGCCACCGCGGGGGCCCGTGTCTCCGAGCAGTACTTC

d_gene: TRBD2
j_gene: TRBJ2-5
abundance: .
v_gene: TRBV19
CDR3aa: CASSIVGGTETQYF
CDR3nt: TGTGCCAGTAGTATAGTGGGGGGGACGGAGACCCAGTACTTC

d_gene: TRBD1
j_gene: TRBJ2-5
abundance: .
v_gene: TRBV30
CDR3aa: CAWSKRQGSKRAQYF
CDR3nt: TGTGCCTGGAGTAAAAGACAGGGGAGTAAGCGAGCCCAGTACTTC

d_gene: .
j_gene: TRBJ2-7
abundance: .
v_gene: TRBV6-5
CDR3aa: CASSFRGARSSYEQYF
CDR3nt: TGCGCCAGCAGTTTCCGGGGGGCCAGGAGCTCCTACGAGCAGTACTTC

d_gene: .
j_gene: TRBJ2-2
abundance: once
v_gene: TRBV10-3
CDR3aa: CAAGAPASNTGELFF
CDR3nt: TGTGCCGCCGGAGCGCCAGCCTCGAACACCGGGGAGCTGTTTTTT

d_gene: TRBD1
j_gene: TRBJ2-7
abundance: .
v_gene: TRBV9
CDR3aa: CASNPSGQGSIYEQYF
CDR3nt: TGTGCCAGCAACCCTTCGGGACAGGGGTCGATCTACGAGCAGTACTTC

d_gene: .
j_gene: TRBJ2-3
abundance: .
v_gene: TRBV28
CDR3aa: CASRRSGLSTDTQYF
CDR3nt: TGTGCCAGCAGGAGGTCAGGGTTAAGCACAGATACGCAGTATTTT

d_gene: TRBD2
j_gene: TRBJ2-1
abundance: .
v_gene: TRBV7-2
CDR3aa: CASSLREAGGLYNEQFF
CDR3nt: TGTGCCAGCAGCTTACGGGAAGCGGGGGGGTTATACAATGAGCAGTTCTTC

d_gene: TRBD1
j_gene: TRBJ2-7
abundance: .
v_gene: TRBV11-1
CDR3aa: CASSPRTGAYEQYF
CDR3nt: TGTGCCAGCAGCCCCAGGACAGGGGCCTACGAGCAGTACTTC

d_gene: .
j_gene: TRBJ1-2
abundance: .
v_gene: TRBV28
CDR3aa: CASSLSGEGGYTF
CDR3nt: TGTGCCAGCAGTTTATCAGGGGAGGGTGGCTACACCTTC

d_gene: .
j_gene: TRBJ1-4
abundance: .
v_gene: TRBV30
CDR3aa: CACYPRGSNEKLFF
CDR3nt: TGTGCCTGCTATCCACGGGGGTCTAATGAAAAACTGTTTTTT

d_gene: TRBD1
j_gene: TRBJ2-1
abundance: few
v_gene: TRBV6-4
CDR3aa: CASSDSGQGYDEQFF
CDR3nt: TGTGCCAGCAGTGATTCGGGACAGGGGTACGATGAGCAGTTCTTC

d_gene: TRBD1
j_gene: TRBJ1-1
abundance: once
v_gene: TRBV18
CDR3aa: CASSPMTGDTEAFF
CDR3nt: TGTGCCAGCTCCCCTATGACAGGGGACACTGAAGCTTTCTTT

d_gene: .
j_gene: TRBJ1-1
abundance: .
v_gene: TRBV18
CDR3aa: CASSPQGGTEAFF
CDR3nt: TGTGCCAGCTCACCACAGGGAGGGACTGAAGCTTTCTTT

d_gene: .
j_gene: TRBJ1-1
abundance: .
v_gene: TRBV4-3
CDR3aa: CASSQEGGDEAFF
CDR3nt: TGCGCCAGCAGCCAAGAGGGGGGAGATGAAGCTTTCTTT

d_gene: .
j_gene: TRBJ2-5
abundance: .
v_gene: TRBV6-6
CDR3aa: CASSQGDFNRETQYF
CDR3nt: TGTGCCAGCAGTCAGGGGGACTTCAACAGGGAGACCCAGTACTTC

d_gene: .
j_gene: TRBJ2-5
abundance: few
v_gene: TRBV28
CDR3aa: CASSLGTYGVGSQYF
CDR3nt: TGTGCCAGCAGTCTTGGGACTTACGGGGTCGGGTCCCAGTACTTC

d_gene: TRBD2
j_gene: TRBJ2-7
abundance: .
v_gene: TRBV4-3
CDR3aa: CASSQGLAGGAYEQYF
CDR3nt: TGCGCCAGCAGCCAGGGACTAGCGGGAGGAGCCTACGAGCAGTACTTC

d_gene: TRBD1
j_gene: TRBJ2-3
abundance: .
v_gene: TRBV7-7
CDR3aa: CASSVPGQGTDTQYF
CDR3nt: TGTGCTAGCAGCGTTCCGGGACAGGGAACAGATACGCAGTATTTT

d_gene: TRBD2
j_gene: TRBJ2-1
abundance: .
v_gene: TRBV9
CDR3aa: CASSGRGLAGGLNEQFF
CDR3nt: TGTGCCAGCAGCGGACGAGGACTAGCGGGGGGGCTCAATGAGCAGTTCTTC

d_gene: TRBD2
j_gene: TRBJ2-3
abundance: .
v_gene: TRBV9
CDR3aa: CASSPRAGTIATDTQYF
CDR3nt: TGTGCCAGCAGCCCGCGAGCCGGGACTATTGCCACAGATACGCAGTATTTT

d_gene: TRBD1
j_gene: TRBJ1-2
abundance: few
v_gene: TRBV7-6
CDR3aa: CASSEQDRGRVANYGYTF
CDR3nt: TGTGCCAGCAGCGAACAAGACAGGGGGCGAGTAGCTAACTATGGCTACACCTTC

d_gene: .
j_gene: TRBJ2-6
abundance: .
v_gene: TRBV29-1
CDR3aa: CSVASDYSGANVLTF
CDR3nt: TGCAGCGTTGCATCCGACTACTCTGGGGCCAACGTCCTGACTTTC

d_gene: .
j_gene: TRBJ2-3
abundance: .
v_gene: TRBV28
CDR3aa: CASSQPAGTDTQYF
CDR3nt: TGTGCCAGCAGCCAACCCGCGGGGACAGATACGCAGTATTTT

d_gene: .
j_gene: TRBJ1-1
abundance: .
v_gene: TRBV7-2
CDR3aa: CASSLHPVETDEAFF
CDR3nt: TGTGCCAGCAGCTTACACCCAGTCGAAACAGATGAAGCTTTCTTT

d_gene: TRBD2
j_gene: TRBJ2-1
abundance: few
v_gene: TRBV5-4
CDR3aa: CASSLQAGVQFF
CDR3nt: TGTGCCAGCAGCTTGCAAGCGGGGGTGCAGTTCTTC

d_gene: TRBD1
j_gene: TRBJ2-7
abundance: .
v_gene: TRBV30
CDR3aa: CASSRVRGQEQYF
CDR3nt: TGTGCCTCCTCGAGGGTCAGGGGGCAAGAGCAGTACTTC

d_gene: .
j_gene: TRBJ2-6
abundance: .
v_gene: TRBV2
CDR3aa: CASRTEGSGANVLTF
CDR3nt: TGTGCCAGCAGGACTGAGGGAAGTGGGGCCAACGTCCTGACTTTC

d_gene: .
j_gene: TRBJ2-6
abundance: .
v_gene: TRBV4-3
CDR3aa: CASSPRGGGGVAGANVLTF
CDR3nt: TGCGCCAGCAGTCCTCGGGGAGGGGGAGGGGTTGCTGGGGCCAACGTCCTGACTTTC

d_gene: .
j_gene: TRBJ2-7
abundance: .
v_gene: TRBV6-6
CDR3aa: CASRVNLAYIYEQYF
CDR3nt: TGTGCCAGCAGAGTCAACCTAGCGTACATCTACGAGCAGTACTTC

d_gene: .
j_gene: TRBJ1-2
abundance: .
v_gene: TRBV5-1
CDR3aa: CASSPMEGRGGYTF
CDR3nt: TGCGCCAGCAGCCCCATGGAGGGCCGGGGTGGCTACACCTTC

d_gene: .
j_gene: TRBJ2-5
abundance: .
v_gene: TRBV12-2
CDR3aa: CASRFLMGGPQETQYF
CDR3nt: TGTGCAAGTCGCTTTCTCATGGGGGGGCCCCAAGAGACCCAGTACTTC

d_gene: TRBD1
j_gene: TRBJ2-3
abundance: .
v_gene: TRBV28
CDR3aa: CASRLAGGADTQYF
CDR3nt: TGTGCCAGCAGGTTGGCAGGGGGCGCAGATACGCAGTATTTT

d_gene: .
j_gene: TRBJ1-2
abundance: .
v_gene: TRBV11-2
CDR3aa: CASSPRGSYGYTF
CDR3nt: TGTGCCAGCAGTCCGAGGGGGTCCTATGGCTACACCTTC

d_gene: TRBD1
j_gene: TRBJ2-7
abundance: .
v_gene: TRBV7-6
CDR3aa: CASSLRTGPSYEQYF
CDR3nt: TGTGCCAGCAGCTTACGGACAGGGCCCTCCTACGAGCAGTACTTC

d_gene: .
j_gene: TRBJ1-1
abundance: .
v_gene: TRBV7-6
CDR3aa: CASSPGQRNTEAFF
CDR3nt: TGTGCCAGCAGCCCCGGACAGAGGAACACTGAAGCTTTCTTT

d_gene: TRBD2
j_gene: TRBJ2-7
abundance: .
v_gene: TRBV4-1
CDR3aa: CASSQDLAGVPHEQYF
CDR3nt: TGCGCCAGCAGCCAAGACCTAGCGGGAGTACCCCACGAGCAGTACTTC

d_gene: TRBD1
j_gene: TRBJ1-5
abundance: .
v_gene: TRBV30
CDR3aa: CAWSTGTGQQPQHF
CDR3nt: TGTGCCTGGAGTACCGGGACAGGGCAACAGCCCCAGCATTTT

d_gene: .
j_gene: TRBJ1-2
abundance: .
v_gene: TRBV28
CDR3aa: CASGYRANYGYTF
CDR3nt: TGTGCCAGCGGGTACAGGGCTAACTATGGCTACACCTTC

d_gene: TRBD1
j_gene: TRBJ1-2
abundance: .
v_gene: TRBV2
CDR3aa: CASITQGAGGYTF
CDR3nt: TGTGCCAGCATCACACAGGGGGCAGGTGGCTACACCTTC

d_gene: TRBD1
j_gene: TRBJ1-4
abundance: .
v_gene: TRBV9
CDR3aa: CASSVGGGTLNEKLFF
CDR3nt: TGTGCCAGCAGCGTAGGAGGGGGCACCCTTAATGAAAAACTGTTTTTT

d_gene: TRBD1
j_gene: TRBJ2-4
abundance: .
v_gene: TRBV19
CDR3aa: CASSNGQGAIIQYF
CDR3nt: TGTGCCAGTAGTAACGGACAGGGGGCGATCATTCAGTACTTC

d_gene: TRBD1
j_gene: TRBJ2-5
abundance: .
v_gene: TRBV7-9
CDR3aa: CASSLTSDRAWDF
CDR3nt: TGTGCCAGCAGCCTAACCTCTGACAGGGCCTGGGACTTC

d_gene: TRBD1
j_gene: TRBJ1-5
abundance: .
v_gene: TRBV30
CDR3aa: CAWNRDSFNQPQHF
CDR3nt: TGTGCCTGGAACCGGGACAGCTTCAATCAGCCCCAGCATTTT

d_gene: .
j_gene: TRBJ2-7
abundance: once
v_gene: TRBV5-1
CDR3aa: CAIASIHYEQYF
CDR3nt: TGCGCCATAGCAAGCATTCACTACGAGCAGTACTTC

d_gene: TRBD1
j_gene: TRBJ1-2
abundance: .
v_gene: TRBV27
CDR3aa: CASSSGQGFYGYTF
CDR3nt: TGTGCCAGCAGTTCGGGACAGGGGTTTTATGGCTACACCTTC

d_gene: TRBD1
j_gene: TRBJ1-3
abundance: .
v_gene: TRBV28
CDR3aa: CASNTGGASGNTIYF
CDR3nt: TGTGCCAGCAACACAGGGGGCGCGTCTGGAAACACCATATATTTT

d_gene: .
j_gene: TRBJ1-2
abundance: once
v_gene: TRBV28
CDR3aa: CASVQGGGYTF
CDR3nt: TGTGCCAGCGTGCAGGGAGGCGGCTACACCTTC

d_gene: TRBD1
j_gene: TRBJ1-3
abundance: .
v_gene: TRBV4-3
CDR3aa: CASSQDAGGASTGNTIYF
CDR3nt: TGCGCCAGCAGCCAAGACGCAGGGGGTGCGTCAACTGGAAACACCATATATTTT